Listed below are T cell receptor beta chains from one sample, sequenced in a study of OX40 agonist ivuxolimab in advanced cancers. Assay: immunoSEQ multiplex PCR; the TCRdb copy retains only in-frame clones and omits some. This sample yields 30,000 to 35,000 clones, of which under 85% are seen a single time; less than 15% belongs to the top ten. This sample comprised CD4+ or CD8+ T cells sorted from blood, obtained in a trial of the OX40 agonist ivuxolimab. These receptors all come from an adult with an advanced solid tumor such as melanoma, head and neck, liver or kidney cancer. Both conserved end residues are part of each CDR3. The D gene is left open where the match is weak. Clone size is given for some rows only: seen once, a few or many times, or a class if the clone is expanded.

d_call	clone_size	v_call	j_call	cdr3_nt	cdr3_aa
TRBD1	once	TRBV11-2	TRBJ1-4	TGTGCCAGCAGCTTATTTCCCAGGGGGGGGAGAAATGAAAAACTGTTTTTT	CASSLFPRGGRNEKLFF
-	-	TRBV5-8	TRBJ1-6	TGTGCCAGCAGCTTTAGGTTTCTAGACGAATCACCCCTCCACTTT	CASSFRFLDESPLHF
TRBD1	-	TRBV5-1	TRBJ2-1	TGCGCCAGCACCCCAGGAGGACAGGGGGCTATTCATGAGCAGTTCTTC	CASTPGGQGAIHEQFF
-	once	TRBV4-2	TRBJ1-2	TGTGCCAGCAGCGGTCAAGGGTATGGCTATGGCTACACCTTC	CASSGQGYGYGYTF
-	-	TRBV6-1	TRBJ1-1	TGTGCCAGCAGTGACCCCAGGGGCCCCCGTAATGCTTTCTTT	CASSDPRGPRNAFF
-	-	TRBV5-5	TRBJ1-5	TGTGCCAGCAGCTTGGCCGCGGGGATACCCCAGCATTTT	CASSLAAGIPQHF
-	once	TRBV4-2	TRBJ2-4	TGTGCCAGCAGCCAAGAGACAGAGAGAGGGAACATTCAGTACTTC	CASSQETERGNIQYF
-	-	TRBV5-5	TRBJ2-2	TGTGCCAGCAGCTTTTCCAGAGGGGGGTCGAACGCCGGGGAGCTGTTTTTT	CASSFSRGGSNAGELFF
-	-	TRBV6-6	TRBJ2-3	TGTGCCAGCAGTTCCCAAGCTACGCAGTATTTT	CASSSQATQYF
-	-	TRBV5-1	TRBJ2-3	TGCGCCAGCAGCATGAGGACTACCCTGACCACAGATACGCAGTATTTT	CASSMRTTLTTDTQYF
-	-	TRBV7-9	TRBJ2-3	TGTGCCAGCAGCTTGCGGCGGGACCGCACAGATACGCAGTATTTT	CASSLRRDRTDTQYF
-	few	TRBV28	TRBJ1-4	TGTGCCAGCAGTCTAAAATTAAGGCCCGGTGAAAAACTGTTTTTT	CASSLKLRPGEKLFF
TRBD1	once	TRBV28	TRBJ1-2	TGTGCCAGCAAAGAAGGGGGCAGGGGTAACTATGGCTACACCTTC	CASKEGGRGNYGYTF
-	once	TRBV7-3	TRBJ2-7	TGTGCCAGCAGCTTACGTTCGGGGTATCCCTACGAGCAGTACTTC	CASSLRSGYPYEQYF
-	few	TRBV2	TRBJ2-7	TGTGCCAGCAGTGAAATGACTAGTTCCTACGAGCAGTACTTC	CASSEMTSSYEQYF
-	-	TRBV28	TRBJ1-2	TGTGCCAGCAGTTTAGCAGGAGTCCGCTATGGCTACACCTTC	CASSLAGVRYGYTF
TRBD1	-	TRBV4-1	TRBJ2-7	TGCGCCAGCAGCCAAGGGACAGGGGGCGACGAGCAGTACTTC	CASSQGTGGDEQYF
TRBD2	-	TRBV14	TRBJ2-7	TGTGCCAGCAGCCTCAGCGCGGGGGTACAATACGAGCAGTACTTC	CASSLSAGVQYEQYF
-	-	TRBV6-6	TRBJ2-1	TGTGCCAGCAGTTGGGCCAGCGGAAGCTCCTACAATGAGCAGTTCTTC	CASSWASGSSYNEQFF
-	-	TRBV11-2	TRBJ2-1	TGTGCCAGCAGCCCCTCCTGGGGGCACGGCAATGAGCAGTTCTTC	CASSPSWGHGNEQFF
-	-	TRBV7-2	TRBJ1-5	TGTGCCAGCAGCTTATCGGACAGTAATAGCAATCAGCCCCAGCATTTT	CASSLSDSNSNQPQHF
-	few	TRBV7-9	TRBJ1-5	TGTGCCAGCAGCTTAGCCGCAGCCGACCAGCATTTT	CASSLAAADQHF
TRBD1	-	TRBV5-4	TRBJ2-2	TGTGCCAGCAGCCCCAGGGGGTCACCGAACACCGGGGAGCTGTTTTTT	CASSPRGSPNTGELFF
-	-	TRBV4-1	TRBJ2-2	TGCGCCAGCAGCCATCCTGGGGCGAACACCGGGGAGCTGTTTTTT	CASSHPGANTGELFF
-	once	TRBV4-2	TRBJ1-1	TGTGCCAGCCGTAATTCCTTGAACACTGAAGCTTTCTTT	CASRNSLNTEAFF
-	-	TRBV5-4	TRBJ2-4	TGTGCCAGCAGCTTGGAAGGGAAGGGAGCGAACATTCAGTACTTC	CASSLEGKGANIQYF